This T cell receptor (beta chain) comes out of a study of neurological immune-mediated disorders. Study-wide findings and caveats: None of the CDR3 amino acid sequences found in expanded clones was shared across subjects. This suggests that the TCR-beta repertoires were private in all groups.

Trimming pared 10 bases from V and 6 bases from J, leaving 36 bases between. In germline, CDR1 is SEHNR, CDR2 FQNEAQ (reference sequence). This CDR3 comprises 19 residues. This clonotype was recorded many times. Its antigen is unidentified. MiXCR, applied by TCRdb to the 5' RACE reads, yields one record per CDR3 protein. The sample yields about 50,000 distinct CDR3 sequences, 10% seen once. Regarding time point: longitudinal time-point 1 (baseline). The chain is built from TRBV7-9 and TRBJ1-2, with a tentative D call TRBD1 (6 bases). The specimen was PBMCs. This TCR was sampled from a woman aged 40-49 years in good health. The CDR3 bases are TGTGCCACAATCGTACGAGAGGGGGACGGCGACGCGGTTTGGGATGGCTACACCTTC. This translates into CATIVREGDGDAVWDGYTF. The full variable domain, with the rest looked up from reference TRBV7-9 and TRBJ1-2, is DTGVSQNPRHKITKRGQNVTFRCDPISEHNRLYWYRQTLGQGPEFLTYFQNEAQLEKSRLLSDRFSAERPKGSFSTLEIQRTEQGDSAMYLCATIVREGDGDAVWDGYTFGSGTRLTVV.